Presented here are 20 T cell receptor beta chains from one specimen sequenced in a study of blood T cell repertoires in COVID-19. Assay used: immunoSEQ multiplex PCR; TCRdb lists only in-frame clones, some missing. Here the sample spans about 110,000 clones, around nine tenths being singletons. Sequenced material: peripheral blood. Receptors originate from a woman in her forties or fifties with acute or convalescent COVID-19.

This chain uses TRBV6-4 with TRBJ2-7, with unresolved D. V was cut by 5 bases and J by 3 bases, with 11 bases left in between. CDR1 and CDR2 from the germline V gene are MRHNA and SNTAGT. The CDR3 has 13 amino acids. CDR3 sequence reads: CASSYGDGYEQYF. DNA for the CDR3: TGTGCCAGCAGTTATGGAGACGGCTACGAGCAGTACTTC.

The chain couples TRBV2 to TRBJ2-3; D possibly corresponds to TRBD2 (6 bases). Trimming cost V 2 bases and J 1 base, with 13 bases left between them. The CDR3 runs 16 residues. The germline CDR1 and CDR2 sequences are SNHLY and FYNNEI. The CDR3 region is CASSEKIGSGTDTQYF. As DNA, the CDR3 is TGTGCCAGCAGTGAAAAAATCGGGAGCGGCACAGATACGCAGTATTTT.

This chain joins TRBV28 and TRBJ2-3; D is undetermined. Germline V gene data show CDR1 as MDHEN and CDR2 as SYDVKM. Trimming pared 11 bases from V and 11 bases from J, leaving 17 bases between. The CDR3 is 11 amino acids. The CDR3 nucleotides are TGTGCCCACAGCACTCTGCCCCTGCAGTATTTT. Its protein product is CAHSTLPLQYF.

The chain is built from TRBV6-5 and TRBJ2-7; 7 bases match TRBD1. J gave up 0 bases and V 0 bases, and 5 bases lay outside the gene matches. The CDR3 has 16 residues. Germline CDR1 is MNHEY and CDR2 is SVGAGI. The CDR3 DNA reads TGTGCCAGCAGTTACTCGGCGACAGGGATCTCCTACGAGCAGTACTTC. Protein sequence: CASSYSATGISYEQYF.

The count of this clone is one. The chain has TRBV4-2 and TRBJ2-1; weak D call: TRBD2 (6 bases). V was cut by 2 bases and J by 1 base, with 18 bases left in between. The CDR3 has 18 residues. Germline assignment: CDR1 LGHNA and CDR2 YNFKEQ. The CDR3 DNA reads as TGTGCCAGCAGCCAAACCCCGGGTAATAGCGGATCCTACAATGAGCAGTTCTTC. This sequence encodes CASSQTPGNSGSYNEQFF.

CDR3 DNA sequence: TGTGCCAGCAGCTTCCTACCGACAGGGGGTAGGTACGAGCAGTACTTC. Protein: CASSFLPTGGRYEQYF. The V gene is TRBV7-9, the J gene TRBJ2-7; 9 nucleotides agree with TRBD1. The CDR3 covers 16 residues. Germline V gene lookup returns CDR1 SEHNR and CDR2 FQNEAQ (reference sequence). The V and J ends lost 3 bases and 4 bases, in that order; junction bases with no gene match: 10.

The chain carries TRBV2 and TRBJ2-7; D perhaps matches TRBD2 (6 bases). In germline, CDR1 is SNHLY, CDR2 FYNNEI. Trimming took 5 bases from V and 3 from J, leaving 11 bases between them. This CDR3 has 13 amino acids. The CDR3: CASSRDSDYEQYF. CDR3 nucleotides: TGTGCCAGCAGTAGGGACTCAGACTACGAGCAGTACTTC.

The chain couples TRBV7-9 to TRBJ1-1; TRBD1 matches 7 bases. Germline trimming cut 1 base from V and 8 bases from J; bases unmatched to any gene: 4. The CDR3 is made up of 13 amino acids. Germline V gene lookup returns CDR1 SEHNR and CDR2 FQNEAQ (reference sequence). This CDR3 reads CASSLEWDSEAFF. DNA of the CDR3: TGTGCCAGCAGCTTAGAGTGGGACAGCGAAGCTTTCTTT.

The rearrangement uses TRBV7-2 and TRBJ2-7; tentatively, D is TRBD1 (5 bases). Trimming pared 5 bases from V and 3 bases from J, leaving 17 bases between. Germline V lookup: CDR1 SGHTA, CDR2 FQGNSA. The CDR3 sequence is 15 residues long. CDR3 protein: CASSRPTDRRYEQYF. The CDR3 DNA is TGTGCCAGCAGCCGCCCGACCGACAGACGCTACGAGCAGTACTTC.

J is TRBJ2-1 and V is TRBV30; 7 bases map to TRBD2. The CDR3 covers 14 residues. Losses at the gene ends were 2 bases for V and 4 bases for J; bases not matched to a gene: 5. CDR1 and CDR2 from the germline V gene are GTSNPN and SVGIG (reference sequence). For the CDR3, the DNA is TGTGCCTGGAGTAAGGCTAGCGGTTACAATGAGCAGTTCTTC. Translating gives CAWSKASGYNEQFF.

The CDR3 sequence is CASIQTSGRGNEQFF. Here the CDR3 DNA reads TGTGCCAGCATTCAGACTAGCGGGAGGGGGAATGAGCAGTTCTTC. This rearrangement joins TRBV6-5 to TRBJ2-1; TRBD2 aligns across 14 bases. CDR1 and CDR2 from the germline V gene are MNHEY and SVGAGI. The CDR3 has 15 residues. V lost 7 bases, J lost 7 bases, and 6 bases stayed unmatched.

This chain joins TRBV28 and TRBJ2-2; 11 bases fit TRBD2. The CDR3 is 16 residues long. The ends lost 6 bases at V and 4 bases at J; junction bases unmatched: 7. Germline loops: CDR1 MDHEN, CDR2 SYDVKM. The CDR3 sequence: CASSTRGTSGTGELFF. The CDR3, as DNA: TGTGCCAGCAGCACCCGCGGGACTAGCGGCACCGGGGAGCTGTTTTTT. Combining the CDR3 with reference TRBV28 and TRBJ2-2 gives the whole variable domain DVKVTQSSRYLVKRTGEKVFLECVQDMDHENMFWYRQDPGLGLRLIYFSYDVKMKEKGDIPEGYSVSREKKERFSLILESASTNQTSMYLCASSTRGTSGTGELFFGEGSRLTVL.

The V call is TRBV27, the J call TRBJ2-1; possible D gene TRBD1, 6 bases. Germline lookup yields CDR1 MNHEY and CDR2 SMNVEV (reference sequence). V lost 5 bases to trimming and J lost 1 base, with 12 bases between them. This CDR3 is 15 amino acids long. The DNA for the CDR3 is TGTGCCAGCAGTATAACAGGGACATCCTACAATGAGCAGTTCTTC. This sequence encodes CASSITGTSYNEQFF.

The chain joins TRBV19 to TRBJ2-7; TRBD2 agrees at 8 bases. The CDR3 contains 15 residues. CDR1 LNHDA and CDR2 SQIVND come from the germline V gene (reference sequence). J was trimmed by 4 bases and V by 0 bases; bases with no gene match: 5. CDR3 sequence: CASSIDGRAGYEQYF. The CDR3, as DNA: TGTGCCAGTAGTATAGACGGGAGGGCCGGGTACGAGCAGTACTTC.

Concerning this clone: Additional DNA sequences in this sample encode the identical CDR3. The rearrangement links TRBV19 to TRBJ1-1; D call uncertain. The CDR3 totals 13 residues. Trimming took 3 bases from V and 1 from J, leaving 6 bases between them. Germline V gives CDR1 LNHDA, CDR2 SQIVND (reference sequence). The DNA for the CDR3 is TGTGCCAGTAGTATTGGAGGGAACACTGAAGCTTTCTTT. The encoded protein is CASSIGGNTEAFF. Together with reference TRBV19 and TRBJ1-1, the CDR3 gives the full variable domain: DGGITQSPKYLFRKEGQNVTLSCEQNLNHDAMYWYRQDPGQGLRLIYYSQIVNDFQKGDIAEGYSVSREKKESFPLTVTSAQKNPTAFYLCASSIGGNTEAFFGQGTRLTVV.

V usage is TRBV7-9 and J usage is TRBJ2-7; TRBD2 is a possible D gene (5 bases). Germline CDR1 SEHNR, CDR2 FQNEAQ (reference sequence). CDR3 length: 14 amino acids. Trimming cost V 6 bases and J 2 bases, with 14 bases left between them. CDR3 coding DNA: TGTGCCAGCAGTTCTAAACGGGGTCCCTACGAGCAGTACTTC. Translated, it gives CASSSKRGPYEQYF.

The sample holds a few counts of this clone. The J gene is TRBJ2-7, the V gene TRBV7-9; 11 bases map to TRBD1. The ends lost 4 bases at V and 0 bases at J; junction bases unmatched: 2. CDR1 and CDR2 from the germline V gene are SEHNR and FQNEAQ (reference sequence). The CDR3 consists of 15 residues. The CDR3 sequence: CASSSGTGGSYEQYF. The CDR3 DNA follows: TGTGCCAGCAGCTCCGGGACAGGGGGCTCCTACGAGCAGTACTTC.

The chain recombines TRBV7-2 with TRBJ2-1; possibly TRBD2 for D (6 bases). Trimming shortened V by 5 bases and J by 2 bases, and 13 bases separated the two germline ends. The CDR3 loop spans 15 amino acids. CDR1 is SGHTA and CDR2 is FQGNSA in the germline V gene. DNA for the CDR3: TGTGCCAGCAGCACCTCTAGCGCCACCTACAATGAGCAGTTCTTC. This translates into CASSTSSATYNEQFF.

CDR3 sequence reads: CASRRAGAYNEQFF. The CDR3 DNA is TGTGCCAGCAGAAGGGCGGGAGCCTACAATGAGCAGTTCTTC. This chain joins TRBV7-9 and TRBJ2-1; TRBD2 aligns across 7 bases. Germline V gene sequence: CDR1 SEHNR, CDR2 FQNEAQ (reference sequence). Unmatched junction bases numbered 4, after V lost 6 bases and J lost 2 bases. The CDR3 is made up of 14 amino acids.

J is TRBJ2-3 and V is TRBV27; D not certain. The CDR3 sequence is 13 residues long. V gave up 6 bases and J gave up 2 bases, with 9 bases separating them. Germline values: CDR1 MNHEY, CDR2 SMNVEV (reference sequence). The CDR3 loop is CASRGRNTDTQYF. CDR3 DNA: TGTGCCAGCAGGGGCAGGAACACAGATACGCAGTATTTT.